Below, one T cell receptor (beta chain) is given with its context. What it binds is not known. These data come from a study of vaccination and CD4 T cells after COVID-19. Overall study context: Six males and four females constituted the convalescent cohort, two of whom were Hispanic. Two mRNA vaccine doses were given, either BNT162b2 or mRNA-1273. General study results and limits: When vaccine-specific clones from convalescent patients were examined, 304 of 307 were spike mono-reactive.

Specified time point: late sampling 161 to 241 days after vaccination in a few convalescent patients. Treatment noted: roughly 11-day PBMC culture with coronavirus spike peptide pools or control peptides (ViraFEST assay). V shed 3 bases, J shed 0 bases, and the junction held 10 bases outside the gene matches. Germline CDR1 reads MNHEY; CDR2 reads SVGAGI. This CDR3 region has 17 residues. The Oncomine TCR Beta short-read assay sequenced DNA from cultured CD4+ T cells. TCRdb used MiXCR to reprocess the PCR reads, holding one entry per CDR3 protein. Here the sample spans 20,000 to 30,000 distinct CDR3 sequences, around 40% being singletons.

This sample comprised CD4+ T cells from blood, cultured in vitro, obtained about 7 months after SARS-CoV-2 vaccination. This receptor was taken from a human donor who had recovered from COVID-19. The V and J genes are TRBV6-5 and TRBJ2-7; TRBD1 matches at 8 bases. The CDR3 here is CASSYQTGVISSYEQYF. The CDR3, as DNA: TGTGCCAGCAGTTATCAGACAGGGGTAATTTCCTCCTACGAGCAGTACTTC.